A single sample gave rise to the 10 T cell receptor beta chains below, sequenced in a study of T cells in Graves' hyperthyroidism and ophthalmopathy. It was RNA transcripts that yielded the amplified TCR beta CDR3 regions. During a first-round RT-PCR of the TCR CDR3, the HTBI primer set was used. TCRdb redid the calling of the multiplex PCR reads with MiXCR, one entry per CDR3 protein. The sample contains around 340,000 distinct CDR3 sequences, 15% to 20% of which appear only once. Specimen: blood. These receptor sequences come from a woman aged 45-60 years with Graves' hyperthyroidism.

Many counts were recorded for this clonotype. The chain recombines TRBV3-1 with TRBJ1-1; D is uncertain. The ends were cut back, 1 base at V and 1 base at J, with 10 bases in the middle. This CDR3 has 15 residues. The germline V gene has CDR1 LGHDT and CDR2 YNNKEL (reference sequence). The DNA of the CDR3 is TGTGCCAGCAGCCAAGTCCTAAACACGAACACTGAAGCTTTCTTT. It codes for CASSQVLNTNTEAFF.

There are a few counts of this clonotype. The chain employs TRBV6-1 and TRBJ2-4, with D possibly being TRBD2 (5 bases). Looked up from germline, CDR1 is MNHNS and CDR2 is SASEGT. The CDR3 covers 12 residues. V was shortened by 3 bases and J by 15 bases, with 15 bases between the two germline ends. CDR3 sequence: CASSDGGGLGYF. DNA of the CDR3: TGTGCCAGCAGTGACGGCGGAGGACTGGGGTACTTC.

This clonotype was seen ten or more times. The rearrangement joins TRBV7-9 to TRBJ2-5; D is ambiguous. The CDR3 extends over 15 amino acids. Between the trimmed V and J ends, which lost 4 bases and 1 base, there was a span of 13 bases. From germline, CDR1 is SEHNR and CDR2 FQNEAQ (reference sequence). The CDR3 loop is CASSSGRTTQETQYF. CDR3 coding DNA: TGTGCCAGCAGCTCCGGACGGACCACCCAAGAGACCCAGTACTTC.

The genes are TRBV20-1 and TRBJ2-7; 8 positions agree with TRBD1. The CDR3 runs to 14 residues. Unmatched junction bases numbered 9, after V lost 5 bases and J lost 3 bases. Germline values: CDR1 DFQATT, CDR2 SNEGSKA (reference sequence). The CDR3: CSADRGTGSYEQYF. In DNA form, the CDR3 reads TGCAGTGCTGACCGGGGGACAGGTAGCTACGAGCAGTACTTC.

There are many counts of this clonotype. The chain couples TRBV28 to TRBJ2-1; the match to TRBD2 covers 8 bases. V was pared by 5 bases and J by 8 bases, with 11 bases of the junction left unmatched. The CDR3 runs 15 residues. Germline V lookup: CDR1 MDHEN, CDR2 SYDVKM. CDR3 DNA sequence: TGTGCCAGCAGTCTCCTCAACGGGAGGGTAGATGAGCAGTTCTTC. Protein product: CASSLLNGRVDEQFF.

V usage is TRBV9 and J usage is TRBJ1-4; a possible D gene is TRBD1 (6 bases). V lost 0 bases, J lost 5 bases, and 14 bases lay in between. The CDR3 is 16 residues long. Germline CDR1 reads SGDLS; CDR2 reads YYNGEE. The CDR3 nucleotides read TGTGCCAGCAGCGTAGGGGGGCAGGGTATGAATGAAAAACTGTTTTTT. This encodes CASSVGGQGMNEKLFF.

This clonotype was seen repeatedly, ten times or more. J is TRBJ1-5 and V is TRBV27; D remains ambiguous. V lost 3 bases and J 5 bases, leaving 5 bases between the germline ends. The germline V gene encodes CDR1 MNHEY and CDR2 SMNVEV (reference sequence). CDR3 length equals 12 residues. CDR3 amino acids: CASSFRDQPQHF. The CDR3 region has the DNA TGTGCCAGCAGTTTCAGAGATCAGCCCCAGCATTTT.

This clonotype was seen ten or more times. V is TRBV20-1 and J is TRBJ2-5, with a tentative D call TRBD1 (6 bases). There are 11 residues in the CDR3. CDR1 is DFQATT, CDR2 SNEGSKA, per germline (reference sequence). The CDR3 DNA reads TGCTGTTGGACAGATCAAGAGACCCAGTACTTC. Its translation is CCWTDQETQYF.

This clonotype was picked up a small number of times. The chain combines TRBV5-1 with TRBJ1-6, with 10 bases identical to TRBD1. The junction had 4 bases not matched to a gene; V was cut back by 5 bases and J by 5 bases. The CDR3 is 15 amino acids. The V gene's germline CDR1 is SGHRS and CDR2 YFSETQ. CDR3 residues: CASSRQGANNSPLHF. The CDR3 DNA follows: TGCGCCAGCAGTCGACAGGGGGCGAATAATTCACCCCTCCACTTT.

There are many counts of this clonotype. The chain is built from TRBV28 and TRBJ2-5; D possibly corresponds to TRBD2 (7 bases). Germline V gene data show CDR1 as MDHEN and CDR2 as SYDVKM. V lost 2 bases, J lost 4 bases, and 17 bases lay in between. The CDR3 consists of 16 residues. Here the CDR3 reads CASSLGVQGRGETQYF. CDR3 coding DNA: TGTGCCAGCAGTTTAGGGGTCCAGGGGAGGGGAGAGACCCAGTACTTC.